The rows below give T cell receptor beta chains drawn from one sample of a study of early T cells in non-severe SARS-CoV-2 infection. TCRdb reanalysed the 5' RACE reads using MiXCR and keeps one entry per CDR3 protein. The repertoire consists of 100,000 to 130,000 distinct CDR3 sequences, with approximately 10% occurring once and the leading ten covering roughly 7.5%. Sequenced sample: whole blood. All receptors derive from an adult who was a healthcare worker with PCR-confirmed SARS-CoV-2 infection or an uninfected control (not recorded which). CDR3s include the opening cysteine and the closing phenylalanine or tryptophan. Each record gives: CDR3 protein, CDR3 DNA, D gene, J gene, clone size, V gene. The D gene is left open where the match is weak. Clone size, where shown, is once, few, many, or a class for clones that have expanded.

cdr3_aa: CASGLVTKKPGLAEPYEQYF; cdr3_nt: TGTGCTAGTGGTTTGGTAACGAAGAAACCGGGACTAGCGGAGCCCTACGAGCAGTACTTC; d_call: TRBD2; j_call: TRBJ2-7; clone_size: NA; v_call: TRBV12-5
cdr3_aa: CASSVEGDTQYF; cdr3_nt: TGTGCCAGCAGCGTGGAGGGTGATACGCAGTATTTT; d_call: NA; j_call: TRBJ2-3; clone_size: many; v_call: TRBV9
cdr3_aa: CASLPSGANVLTF; cdr3_nt: TGTGCCAGTCTTCCGTCTGGGGCCAACGTCCTGACTTTC; d_call: NA; j_call: TRBJ2-6; clone_size: few; v_call: TRBV6-1
cdr3_aa: CASSYSTGRRGDTQYF; cdr3_nt: TGTGCCAGCAGTTACTCGACTGGGAGGAGGGGAGATACGCAGTATTTT; d_call: NA; j_call: TRBJ2-3; clone_size: many; v_call: TRBV6-5
cdr3_aa: CASLRSSGANVLTF; cdr3_nt: TGTGCCAGTCTTAGGAGCTCTGGGGCCAACGTCCTGACTTTC; d_call: NA; j_call: TRBJ2-6; clone_size: many; v_call: TRBV19
cdr3_aa: CASSLRGVRGHEQFF; cdr3_nt: TGTGCCAGCAGCTTAAGGGGGGTTAGAGGTCATGAGCAGTTCTTC; d_call: NA; j_call: TRBJ2-1; clone_size: few; v_call: TRBV7-2
cdr3_aa: CASSEAGLAGALPGNEQFF; cdr3_nt: TGTGCCAGCAGTGAAGCGGGACTAGCGGGAGCCCTCCCTGGCAATGAGCAGTTCTTC; d_call: TRBD2; j_call: TRBJ2-1; clone_size: many; v_call: TRBV6-1
cdr3_aa: CASSPVLAGGETQYF; cdr3_nt: TGTGCCAGCAGCCCCGTACTAGCGGGAGGAGAGACCCAGTACTTC; d_call: TRBD2; j_call: TRBJ2-5; clone_size: few; v_call: TRBV9
cdr3_aa: CSVEDASSLGNEQFF; cdr3_nt: TGCAGCGTTGAAGATGCTTCGAGTCTGGGCAATGAGCAGTTCTTC; d_call: NA; j_call: TRBJ2-1; clone_size: many; v_call: TRBV29-1
cdr3_aa: CASSKAGAGFTYEQYF; cdr3_nt: TGTGCCAGCAGCAAGGCAGGCGCCGGGTTCACCTACGAGCAGTACTTC; d_call: NA; j_call: TRBJ2-7; clone_size: few; v_call: TRBV21-1
cdr3_aa: CSAQTHGGVQETQYF; cdr3_nt: TGCAGTGCGCAAACCCACGGGGGGGTTCAAGAGACCCAGTACTTC; d_call: TRBD2; j_call: TRBJ2-5; clone_size: few; v_call: TRBV20-1
cdr3_aa: CASSLAGTSGDTQYF; cdr3_nt: TGTGCCAGCAGCCTAGCGGGGACCTCTGGAGATACGCAGTATTTT; d_call: TRBD2; j_call: TRBJ2-3; clone_size: few; v_call: TRBV12-3/TRBV12-4
cdr3_aa: CASSQVLAGLETQYF; cdr3_nt: TGCGCCAGCAGCCAAGTTCTAGCGGGACTAGAGACCCAGTACTTC; d_call: TRBD2; j_call: TRBJ2-5; clone_size: NA; v_call: TRBV4-1
cdr3_aa: CASTPSGGYGYTF; cdr3_nt: TGTGCCAGTACGCCTTCGGGGGGCTATGGCTACACCTTC; d_call: NA; j_call: TRBJ1-2; clone_size: few; v_call: TRBV19
cdr3_aa: CASSRRQISTGELFF; cdr3_nt: TGTGCCAGCAGCCGAAGACAGATTAGCACCGGGGAGCTGTTTTTT; d_call: NA; j_call: TRBJ2-2; clone_size: NA; v_call: TRBV6-5
cdr3_aa: CASSHPQGGIGRTQYF; cdr3_nt: TGCGCCAGCAGCCACCCACAGGGCGGGATAGGGAGGACGCAGTATTTT; d_call: NA; j_call: TRBJ2-3; clone_size: NA; v_call: TRBV4-1
cdr3_aa: CASRRENTGELFF; cdr3_nt: TGTGCCAGCAGGCGGGAGAACACCGGGGAGCTGTTTTTT; d_call: NA; j_call: TRBJ2-2; clone_size: many; v_call: TRBV6-1
cdr3_aa: CASSFRPNEQFF; cdr3_nt: TGTGCCAGCAGTTTTCGGCCGAATGAGCAGTTCTTC; d_call: NA; j_call: TRBJ2-1; clone_size: NA; v_call: TRBV12-3/TRBV12-4
cdr3_aa: CASRTGTSSTGELFF; cdr3_nt: TGTGCCAGCAGAACCGGGACTAGCAGCACCGGGGAGCTGTTTTTT; d_call: TRBD2; j_call: TRBJ2-2; clone_size: NA; v_call: TRBV6-5
cdr3_aa: CASSYSNQGNTEAFF; cdr3_nt: TGTGCCAGCAGTTACTCCAACCAGGGGAACACTGAAGCTTTCTTT; d_call: NA; j_call: TRBJ1-1; clone_size: many; v_call: TRBV6-5
cdr3_aa: CASSIGYEQYF; cdr3_nt: TGTGCCAGTAGTATCGGCTACGAGCAGTACTTC; d_call: NA; j_call: TRBJ2-7; clone_size: many; v_call: TRBV19
cdr3_aa: CASSRSGRYNEQFF; cdr3_nt: TGTGCCAGCAGCCGATCGGGCAGGTACAATGAGCAGTTCTTC; d_call: NA; j_call: TRBJ2-1; clone_size: NA; v_call: TRBV3-1
cdr3_aa: CASSPRDRTYEQYF; cdr3_nt: TGTGCCAGCAGTCCCCGGGACAGGACCTACGAGCAGTACTTC; d_call: TRBD1; j_call: TRBJ2-7; clone_size: many; v_call: TRBV27
cdr3_aa: CASSSDRSYEQYF; cdr3_nt: TGTGCCAGCAGTTCAGACCGCTCCTACGAGCAGTACTTC; d_call: NA; j_call: TRBJ2-7; clone_size: few; v_call: TRBV28
cdr3_aa: CASSHPRQGNIAPYNEQFF; cdr3_nt: TGTGCCAGCAGTCACCCCCGACAGGGGAACATTGCCCCTTACAATGAGCAGTTCTTC; d_call: TRBD1; j_call: TRBJ2-1; clone_size: NA; v_call: TRBV6-5
cdr3_aa: CASSRTSSGPQYF; cdr3_nt: TGCGCCAGCAGCAGGACCTCTAGCGGCCCTCAGTACTTC; d_call: TRBD2; j_call: TRBJ2-4; clone_size: NA; v_call: TRBV5-1
cdr3_aa: CASIPGRDMLDEQFF; cdr3_nt: TGTGCCAGCATCCCGGGGCGGGATATGCTGGATGAGCAGTTCTTC; d_call: NA; j_call: TRBJ2-1; clone_size: NA; v_call: TRBV7-8
cdr3_aa: CASSNRAANIQYF; cdr3_nt: TGTGCCAGCAGCAACAGGGCCGCGAACATTCAGTACTTC; d_call: NA; j_call: TRBJ2-4; clone_size: many; v_call: TRBV7-9
cdr3_aa: CASSRLAVYNEQFF; cdr3_nt: TGCGCCAGCAGTAGACTAGCGGTTTACAATGAGCAGTTCTTC; d_call: TRBD2; j_call: TRBJ2-1; clone_size: many; v_call: TRBV10-2
cdr3_aa: CASSYTGPVSVEQYF; cdr3_nt: TGTGCCAGCAGTTATACCGGGCCAGTTTCGGTCGAGCAGTACTTC; d_call: NA; j_call: TRBJ2-7; clone_size: many; v_call: TRBV6-5
cdr3_aa: CSAESAGRKRNQPQHF; cdr3_nt: TGCAGTGCAGAATCCGCGGGGCGAAAAAGGAATCAGCCCCAGCATTTT; d_call: NA; j_call: TRBJ1-5; clone_size: many; v_call: TRBV20-1
cdr3_aa: CASSFGGPLHF; cdr3_nt: TGTGCCAGCAGCTTCGGAGGGCCCCTCCACTTT; d_call: NA; j_call: TRBJ1-6; clone_size: many; v_call: TRBV7-9
cdr3_aa: CASRKVPSGTNNEQFF; cdr3_nt: TGTGCCAGCAGAAAAGTCCCTAGCGGGACGAACAATGAGCAGTTCTTC; d_call: TRBD2; j_call: TRBJ2-1; clone_size: many; v_call: TRBV7-9
cdr3_aa: CASSPGLAGVNEQFF; cdr3_nt: TGTGCCAGCAGCCCGGGACTAGCGGGAGTCAATGAGCAGTTCTTC; d_call: TRBD2; j_call: TRBJ2-1; clone_size: few; v_call: TRBV7-3
cdr3_aa: CSARDPPLSSAYNEQFF; cdr3_nt: TGCAGTGCTAGAGATCCCCCCCTCAGTAGCGCGTACAATGAGCAGTTCTTC; d_call: NA; j_call: TRBJ2-1; clone_size: NA; v_call: TRBV20-1
cdr3_aa: CASSSTVAFF; cdr3_nt: TGTGCCAGCAGTTCCACCGTTGCTTTCTTT; d_call: NA; j_call: TRBJ1-1; clone_size: few; v_call: TRBV6-6
cdr3_aa: CASTPTGSSYEQYF; cdr3_nt: TGTGCCAGCACCCCGACAGGGTCCTCCTACGAGCAGTACTTC; d_call: TRBD1; j_call: TRBJ2-7; clone_size: many; v_call: TRBV5-6
cdr3_aa: CASSQDYDKTLSYGYTF; cdr3_nt: TGTGCCAGCAGCCAAGATTACGACAAAACCCTCTCCTATGGCTACACCTTC; d_call: NA; j_call: TRBJ1-2; clone_size: NA; v_call: TRBV14
cdr3_aa: CASSRTGQGRDTQYF; cdr3_nt: TGTGCCAGCAGCCGCACGGGGCAGGGCAGAGATACGCAGTATTTT; d_call: NA; j_call: TRBJ2-3; clone_size: NA; v_call: TRBV28
cdr3_aa: CASSSGFYGYTF; cdr3_nt: TGTGCCAGCAGCTCAGGCTTTTATGGCTACACCTTC; d_call: NA; j_call: TRBJ1-2; clone_size: few; v_call: TRBV7-9
cdr3_aa: CASTPSPYNEQFF; cdr3_nt: TGTGCCAGTACCCCCTCCCCCTACAATGAGCAGTTCTTC; d_call: NA; j_call: TRBJ2-1; clone_size: NA; v_call: TRBV19
cdr3_aa: CASSWARKWPQHF; cdr3_nt: TGTGCCAGCAGTTGGGCCCGAAAATGGCCCCAGCATTTT; d_call: NA; j_call: TRBJ1-5; clone_size: few; v_call: TRBV28
cdr3_aa: CASSFRAGGQRYF; cdr3_nt: TGTGCCAGCAGTTTTCGGGCGGGAGGCCAACGGTACTTC; d_call: TRBD2; j_call: TRBJ2-4; clone_size: once; v_call: TRBV28
cdr3_aa: CASSRTSGRTDTQYF; cdr3_nt: TGTGCCAGCAGTCGGACTAGCGGGAGAACAGATACGCAGTATTTT; d_call: TRBD2; j_call: TRBJ2-3; clone_size: many; v_call: TRBV7-7
cdr3_aa: CASRDVGLRNTGELFF; cdr3_nt: TGCGCCAGCAGAGATGTGGGACTGAGGAACACCGGGGAGCTGTTTTTT; d_call: NA; j_call: TRBJ2-2; clone_size: many; v_call: TRBV4-1
cdr3_aa: CASSPDRGDEQFF; cdr3_nt: TGTGCCAGCAGCCCGGACAGGGGCGATGAGCAGTTCTTC; d_call: TRBD1; j_call: TRBJ2-1; clone_size: NA; v_call: TRBV11-2
cdr3_aa: CASSKGLAGGHSYEQYF; cdr3_nt: TGCGCCAGCAGCAAGGGACTAGCGGGAGGCCACAGTTACGAGCAGTACTTC; d_call: TRBD2; j_call: TRBJ2-7; clone_size: many; v_call: TRBV5-1
cdr3_aa: CASRSRDSSYEQYF; cdr3_nt: TGTGCCAGTCGCTCCCGGGACAGCTCCTACGAGCAGTACTTC; d_call: TRBD1; j_call: TRBJ2-7; clone_size: few; v_call: TRBV19
cdr3_aa: CASSTGGQGNTEAFF; cdr3_nt: TGTGCCAGCAGTACAGGGGGTCAAGGGAACACTGAAGCTTTCTTT; d_call: TRBD1; j_call: TRBJ1-1; clone_size: once; v_call: TRBV28
cdr3_aa: CASSNRDTYSGANVLTF; cdr3_nt: TGCGCCAGCAGCAACCGGGACACCTACTCTGGGGCCAACGTCCTGACTTTC; d_call: NA; j_call: TRBJ2-6; clone_size: many; v_call: TRBV5-1
cdr3_aa: CASSFTGAPYEQYF; cdr3_nt: TGTGCCAGCAGCTTTACCGGGGCCCCCTACGAGCAGTACTTC; d_call: NA; j_call: TRBJ2-7; clone_size: NA; v_call: TRBV7-9
cdr3_aa: CASSVAVNYGYTF; cdr3_nt: TGTGCCAGCAGTGTCGCTGTAAACTATGGCTACACCTTC; d_call: NA; j_call: TRBJ1-2; clone_size: many; v_call: TRBV6-1
cdr3_aa: CASSKTPGLAGGDEQFF; cdr3_nt: TGTGCCAGCAGCAAAACCCCGGGACTAGCGGGAGGTGATGAGCAGTTCTTC; d_call: TRBD2; j_call: TRBJ2-1; clone_size: many; v_call: TRBV7-2
cdr3_aa: CASSEGTSGSYEQYF; cdr3_nt: TGTGCCAGCAGTGAGGGGACTAGCGGGAGCTACGAGCAGTACTTC; d_call: TRBD2; j_call: TRBJ2-7; clone_size: many; v_call: TRBV6-1
cdr3_aa: CASSLQGDYEQYF; cdr3_nt: TGCGCCAGCAGCTTGCAGGGGGACTACGAGCAGTACTTC; d_call: TRBD1; j_call: TRBJ2-7; clone_size: NA; v_call: TRBV5-1
cdr3_aa: CSVRGPPGAGELFF; cdr3_nt: TGCAGCGTCCGAGGACCCCCGGGGGCCGGGGAGCTGTTTTTT; d_call: NA; j_call: TRBJ2-2; clone_size: many; v_call: TRBV29-1
cdr3_aa: CASSLGDRGTDEQFF; cdr3_nt: TGTGCCAGCAGCTTAGGGGACAGGGGAACCGATGAGCAGTTCTTC; d_call: TRBD1; j_call: TRBJ2-1; clone_size: many; v_call: TRBV7-9
cdr3_aa: CASSQGTGNYNEQFF; cdr3_nt: TGTGCCAGCAGCCAAGGGACGGGCAACTACAATGAGCAGTTCTTC; d_call: NA; j_call: TRBJ2-1; clone_size: few; v_call: TRBV3-1
cdr3_aa: CASSLDGGSYEQYF; cdr3_nt: TGTGCCAGCAGCTTAGACGGGGGAAGCTACGAGCAGTACTTC; d_call: NA; j_call: TRBJ2-7; clone_size: few; v_call: TRBV7-8
cdr3_aa: CASSPPGPLPGQYF; cdr3_nt: TGTGCCAGCAGCCCGCCCGGGCCCCTTCCCGGGCAGTACTTC; d_call: NA; j_call: TRBJ2-7; clone_size: few; v_call: TRBV7-9